Listed below are T cell receptor beta chains from one sample, sequenced in a study of T cells in Graves' hyperthyroidism and ophthalmopathy. TCRdb independently ran MiXCR on the multiplex PCR reads; one entry per CDR3 protein. The sample holds about 590,000 distinct CDR3 sequences, approximately 14% seen once. The sequencing sample was made of blood. The receptor set was obtained from a woman aged 25 to 39 with Graves' hyperthyroidism. The CDR3 runs from the conserved cysteine through the conserved F or W. Fields, in order: V gene, D gene, J gene, clone size, CDR3 DNA, CDR3 protein. The D gene is left open where the match is weak. Not all rows give a size; the values are once, few, many and, for expanded clones, a class.

v_gene: TRBV18
d_gene: NA
j_gene: TRBJ2-4
abundance: NA
CDR3nt: TGTGCCAGCTCACCACCGGGCAGGCAAAACATTCAGTACTTC
CDR3aa: CASSPPGRQNIQYF

v_gene: TRBV30
d_gene: NA
j_gene: TRBJ2-2
abundance: many
CDR3nt: TGTGCCTGGATTAGGACCGTCGGTACCACCGGGGAGCTGTTTTTT
CDR3aa: CAWIRTVGTTGELFF

v_gene: TRBV5-1
d_gene: TRBD1
j_gene: TRBJ2-1
abundance: many
CDR3nt: TGCGCCAGCAGTTCCGGGACAGGTCCCTACAATGAGCAGTTCTTC
CDR3aa: CASSSGTGPYNEQFF

v_gene: TRBV6-1
d_gene: TRBD2
j_gene: TRBJ2-5
abundance: few
CDR3nt: TGTGCCAGTCAGCGGGACGGAGAAGAGACCCAGTACTTC
CDR3aa: CASQRDGEETQYF

v_gene: TRBV9
d_gene: TRBD2
j_gene: TRBJ2-2
abundance: few
CDR3nt: TGTGCCAGCAGCGTTAACCGGGACTACATTGCCGGGGAGCTGTTTTTT
CDR3aa: CASSVNRDYIAGELFF

v_gene: TRBV10-3
d_gene: TRBD2
j_gene: TRBJ2-1
abundance: NA
CDR3nt: TGTGCCATCAGTCCGGGACTAGCGGCACACAATGAGCAGTTCTTC
CDR3aa: CAISPGLAAHNEQFF

v_gene: TRBV11-3
d_gene: NA
j_gene: TRBJ2-3
abundance: many
CDR3nt: TGTGCCAGCAGCTCCGGACTTTTCACAGATACGCAGTATTTT
CDR3aa: CASSSGLFTDTQYF

v_gene: TRBV5-1
d_gene: TRBD1
j_gene: TRBJ2-2
abundance: once
CDR3nt: TGCGCCAGCAGCTTGAGGACCCGGGGACAGGGTCCCGGGGAGCTGTTTTTT
CDR3aa: CASSLRTRGQGPGELFF

v_gene: TRBV6-1
d_gene: NA
j_gene: TRBJ2-1
abundance: many
CDR3nt: TGTGCCAGCATCTCCTTTGGAGGGAGCTCCTACAATGAGCAGTTCTTC
CDR3aa: CASISFGGSSYNEQFF

v_gene: TRBV7-2
d_gene: NA
j_gene: TRBJ1-6
abundance: few
CDR3nt: TGTGCCAGCAGCTTAGCGTGGAGCTCCTATAATTCACCCCTCCACTTT
CDR3aa: CASSLAWSSYNSPLHF

v_gene: TRBV20-1
d_gene: NA
j_gene: TRBJ1-5
abundance: few
CDR3nt: TGCAGTGCTAGAGACTCCGGGAGGCAGCCCCAGCATTTT
CDR3aa: CSARDSGRQPQHF

v_gene: TRBV20-1
d_gene: NA
j_gene: TRBJ2-7
abundance: many
CDR3nt: TGCAGTGCTAGTTTAGTAGCAGTCTACGAGCAGTACTTC
CDR3aa: CSASLVAVYEQYF

v_gene: TRBV4-2
d_gene: TRBD1
j_gene: TRBJ1-2
abundance: NA
CDR3nt: TGTGCCAGCAGCAAGGACAGGGGTGGATATGGCTACACCTTC
CDR3aa: CASSKDRGGYGYTF

v_gene: TRBV7-3
d_gene: TRBD2
j_gene: TRBJ2-7
abundance: many
CDR3nt: TGTGCCAGCAGCTCAGGACTAGCGGGACAGTACGAGCAGTACTTC
CDR3aa: CASSSGLAGQYEQYF

v_gene: TRBV10-3
d_gene: NA
j_gene: TRBJ2-1
abundance: NA
CDR3nt: TGTGCCATCGTAGTCTACAATGAGCAGTTCTTC
CDR3aa: CAIVVYNEQFF

v_gene: TRBV6-1
d_gene: TRBD1
j_gene: TRBJ2-7
abundance: NA
CDR3nt: TGTGCCAGCAGGCCCACAGGGGCTACCACCTCCTACGAGCAGTACTTC
CDR3aa: CASRPTGATTSYEQYF

v_gene: TRBV6-1
d_gene: TRBD2
j_gene: TRBJ2-1
abundance: many
CDR3nt: TGTGCCAGCAGACCATTCGGGGGGATCAGCTACAATGAGCAGTTCTTC
CDR3aa: CASRPFGGISYNEQFF

v_gene: TRBV13
d_gene: NA
j_gene: TRBJ1-2
abundance: many
CDR3nt: TGTGCCAGCAGCCCCTCATGGAGAGGGGGTTGGAACTATGGCTACACCTTC
CDR3aa: CASSPSWRGGWNYGYTF

v_gene: TRBV5-1
d_gene: NA
j_gene: TRBJ2-7
abundance: many
CDR3nt: TGCGCCAGCAGCTTGGTGTGGGGGAGCTACGAGCAGTACTTC
CDR3aa: CASSLVWGSYEQYF

v_gene: TRBV7-3
d_gene: TRBD2
j_gene: TRBJ2-7
abundance: few
CDR3nt: TGTGCCAGCAGCCCTAGACTAGCGGGAGTTGAAGAGCAGTACTTC
CDR3aa: CASSPRLAGVEEQYF

v_gene: TRBV20-1
d_gene: TRBD2
j_gene: TRBJ2-5
abundance: many
CDR3nt: TGCAGTGCTAGAGTGCTAGCGGGAAGAGAGACCCAGTACTTC
CDR3aa: CSARVLAGRETQYF

v_gene: TRBV2
d_gene: NA
j_gene: TRBJ1-5
abundance: NA
CDR3nt: TGTGCCAGCAGTTTTCCCGGGAGCATTCAGCCCCAGCATTTT
CDR3aa: CASSFPGSIQPQHF

v_gene: TRBV5-1
d_gene: TRBD1
j_gene: TRBJ2-7
abundance: few
CDR3nt: TGCGCCAGCAGCTTAAACCGGGACAGAACCTACGAGCAGTACTTC
CDR3aa: CASSLNRDRTYEQYF

v_gene: TRBV6-5
d_gene: TRBD2
j_gene: TRBJ2-3
abundance: few
CDR3nt: TGTGCCAGCAGTTACCCCGGAGGTAGCGGGAGTGATACGCAGTATTTT
CDR3aa: CASSYPGGSGSDTQYF

v_gene: TRBV3-1
d_gene: NA
j_gene: TRBJ2-1
abundance: many
CDR3nt: TGTGCCAGCAGCCGTCCGACCTCCGCTAGCGCCAATGAGCAGTTCTTC
CDR3aa: CASSRPTSASANEQFF

v_gene: TRBV4-1
d_gene: NA
j_gene: TRBJ2-1
abundance: NA
CDR3nt: TGCGCCAGCAGCCAACGTTTTGCTAGTGAGCAGTTCTTC
CDR3aa: CASSQRFASEQFF

v_gene: TRBV3-1
d_gene: NA
j_gene: TRBJ2-4
abundance: few
CDR3nt: TGTGCCAGCAGCCAAGAGCTGGGGAACTCGCAGTACTTC
CDR3aa: CASSQELGNSQYF

v_gene: TRBV6-4
d_gene: NA
j_gene: TRBJ1-2
abundance: NA
CDR3nt: TGTGCCAGCAGTGACTTTACAGGAGGCTACACCTTC
CDR3aa: CASSDFTGGYTF

v_gene: TRBV6-1
d_gene: TRBD1
j_gene: TRBJ1-4
abundance: NA
CDR3nt: TGTGCCAGCAGTAATCAGGGGGCGCTGGGTGAAAAACTGTTTTTT
CDR3aa: CASSNQGALGEKLFF

v_gene: TRBV5-6
d_gene: NA
j_gene: TRBJ2-7
abundance: NA
CDR3nt: TGTGCCAGCAGTGACGCCTTGAGCGAGCAGTACTTC
CDR3aa: CASSDALSEQYF

v_gene: TRBV18
d_gene: NA
j_gene: TRBJ1-1
abundance: many
CDR3nt: TGTGCCAGCGGGACGGGACTCCTCCGGGGTAACACTGAAGCTTTCTTT
CDR3aa: CASGTGLLRGNTEAFF

v_gene: TRBV28
d_gene: NA
j_gene: TRBJ2-7
abundance: many
CDR3nt: TGTGCCAGCAGTTTCCCCGCCGACTACGAGCAGTACTTC
CDR3aa: CASSFPADYEQYF

v_gene: TRBV3-1
d_gene: NA
j_gene: TRBJ1-1
abundance: NA
CDR3nt: TGTGCCAGCAGCCGGGGGGATAGTGAAGCTTTCTTT
CDR3aa: CASSRGDSEAFF

v_gene: TRBV2
d_gene: NA
j_gene: TRBJ2-7
abundance: few
CDR3nt: TGTGCCAGCGAGCCGGACACCTACGAGCAGTACTTC
CDR3aa: CASEPDTYEQYF

v_gene: TRBV16
d_gene: TRBD1
j_gene: TRBJ1-1
abundance: few
CDR3nt: TGTGCCAGCGCCGACAGGGGCCTTGAAGCTTTCTTT
CDR3aa: CASADRGLEAFF

v_gene: TRBV4-1
d_gene: NA
j_gene: TRBJ2-7
abundance: NA
CDR3nt: TGCGCCAGCAGCCAAGGCTTGGGGGGTTCTTCCTACGAGCAGTACTTC
CDR3aa: CASSQGLGGSSYEQYF

v_gene: TRBV4-1
d_gene: NA
j_gene: TRBJ2-3
abundance: few
CDR3nt: TGCGCCAGCAGCCGGACAGCGAGCACAGATACGCAGTATTTT
CDR3aa: CASSRTASTDTQYF

v_gene: TRBV7-2
d_gene: NA
j_gene: TRBJ2-7
abundance: many
CDR3nt: TGTGCCAGCAGCCCAGGGTGGAGCTACGAGCAGTACTTC
CDR3aa: CASSPGWSYEQYF

v_gene: TRBV6-1
d_gene: TRBD2
j_gene: TRBJ2-2
abundance: many
CDR3nt: TGTGCCAGCAGTCCGGGACGGACTAGCCGGGACACCGGGGAGCTGTTTTTT
CDR3aa: CASSPGRTSRDTGELFF

v_gene: TRBV6-2/TRBV6-3
d_gene: TRBD2
j_gene: TRBJ2-1
abundance: NA
CDR3nt: TGTGCCAGCTCCCATCCCCCCGGGACTAGTGACTACAATGAGCAGTTCTTC
CDR3aa: CASSHPPGTSDYNEQFF

v_gene: TRBV12-3/TRBV12-4
d_gene: NA
j_gene: TRBJ2-7
abundance: many
CDR3nt: TGTGCCAGCAGTCGGGGTACCTACGAGCAGTACTTC
CDR3aa: CASSRGTYEQYF

v_gene: TRBV27
d_gene: TRBD1
j_gene: TRBJ2-7
abundance: many
CDR3nt: TGTGCCAGCAGTTTCTGGGACAGCGTAGGCTACGAGCAGTACTTC
CDR3aa: CASSFWDSVGYEQYF

v_gene: TRBV6-1
d_gene: TRBD1
j_gene: TRBJ2-2
abundance: NA
CDR3nt: TGTGCCAGCAGCGGACAGGTTTTCTCCGGGGAGCTGTTTTTT
CDR3aa: CASSGQVFSGELFF

v_gene: TRBV7-9
d_gene: TRBD1
j_gene: TRBJ2-3
abundance: NA
CDR3nt: TGTGCCAGCAGGAGACAGGGAAGCACAGATACGCAGTATTTT
CDR3aa: CASRRQGSTDTQYF

v_gene: TRBV24-1
d_gene: NA
j_gene: TRBJ2-3
abundance: NA
CDR3nt: TGTGCCACCAGTGATCACGGGACAGATACGCAGTATTTT
CDR3aa: CATSDHGTDTQYF

v_gene: TRBV28
d_gene: NA
j_gene: TRBJ2-7
abundance: few
CDR3nt: TGTGCCAGCAGTTTAAAGTTGCCCGAGCAGTACTTC
CDR3aa: CASSLKLPEQYF

v_gene: TRBV6-1
d_gene: TRBD1
j_gene: TRBJ1-2
abundance: many
CDR3nt: TGTGCCAGCAGTCAATCCGCCGGGACAGACTATGGCTACACCTTC
CDR3aa: CASSQSAGTDYGYTF

v_gene: TRBV7-3
d_gene: NA
j_gene: TRBJ2-7
abundance: many
CDR3nt: TGTGCCAGCAGCTTGCTAGAAACCCTCGAGCAGTACTTC
CDR3aa: CASSLLETLEQYF

v_gene: TRBV2
d_gene: TRBD2
j_gene: TRBJ2-7
abundance: many
CDR3nt: TGTGCCAGCAGTGGGACTAGCGTCATGGAAGGGTCCTACGAGCAGTACTTC
CDR3aa: CASSGTSVMEGSYEQYF

v_gene: TRBV7-3
d_gene: TRBD1
j_gene: TRBJ1-2
abundance: once
CDR3nt: TGTGCCAGCAGCTTAATGGGACAGGGAAGTGCTGGCTACACCTTC
CDR3aa: CASSLMGQGSAGYTF

v_gene: TRBV10-3
d_gene: NA
j_gene: TRBJ2-7
abundance: NA
CDR3nt: TGTGCCATCAGCGCGGACATCTTGACCTCCTACGAGCAGTACTTC
CDR3aa: CAISADILTSYEQYF

v_gene: TRBV18
d_gene: NA
j_gene: TRBJ2-5
abundance: many
CDR3nt: TGTGCCAGCTGCCCTGCGCGGAAAGAGACCCAGTACTTC
CDR3aa: CASCPARKETQYF

v_gene: TRBV28
d_gene: TRBD2
j_gene: TRBJ2-7
abundance: many
CDR3nt: TGTGCCAGCAGCCATCTGACCGCGGGGGCCTACGAGCAGTACTTC
CDR3aa: CASSHLTAGAYEQYF